Shown below are 32 T cell receptor beta chains from a single sample sequenced in a study of chemoradiotherapy in HPV16-positive cancers. The repertoire was sequenced with immunoSEQ multiplex PCR; TCRdb's copy has only in-frame clones and lacks some. Counted here are more than 12,000 clones, about 86% occurring once; the ten biggest clones make up around 3.8%. Sequenced here: blood, sampled from a patient who underwent chemoradiotherapy. These receptors all come from a human donor with HPV-associated anogenital cancer.

V gene TRBV5-4 combines with J gene TRBJ2-5, with a weak D call TRBD1 (5 bases). CDR1 is SGHNT, CDR2 YYREEE, per germline (reference sequence). The CDR3 totals 14 residues. The V end was cut by 4 bases, the J end by 5 bases, with 15 bases between. The CDR3 region has the DNA TGTGCCAGCAGCGTCGGTCAGGGCCGGGAGACCCAGTACTTC. This codes for CASSVGQGRETQYF.

The chain carries TRBV27 and TRBJ1-1, with D hard to call. V dropped 6 bases and J dropped 4 bases, with 15 bases sitting between them. This CDR3 spans 14 amino acids. Germline CDR1 reads MNHEY; CDR2 reads SMNVEV (reference sequence). The CDR3 nucleotides read TGTGCCAGCAGCGTTCAATCGGGATCCACTGAAGCTTTCTTT. It translates to CASSVQSGSTEAFF.

The rearrangement links TRBV6-5 to TRBJ1-5; D gene ambiguous. Germline V gives CDR1 MNHEY, CDR2 SVGAGI. CDR3 length: 14 amino acids. The ends were cut back, 2 bases at V and 5 bases at J, with 10 bases in the middle. The CDR3 loop reads CASSYRAEYQPQHF. DNA of the CDR3: TGTGCCAGCAGTTACAGGGCAGAGTATCAGCCCCAGCATTTT.

V gene TRBV10-1 combines with J gene TRBJ2-3; 13 bases match TRBD2. Germline trimming cut 5 bases from V and 5 bases from J; bases unmatched to any gene: 4. This CDR3 spans 15 amino acids. The germline V gene has CDR1 WNHNN and CDR2 SYGVQD (reference sequence). The CDR3 nucleotides read TGCGCCAGCAGTACCGGGACTAGCGGGATAGATACGCAGTATTTT. Residues: CASSTGTSGIDTQYF.

The chain couples TRBV9 to TRBJ1-2; D is unclear. V was shortened by 1 base and J by 0 bases, with 13 bases between the two germline ends. Looked up from germline, CDR1 is SGDLS and CDR2 is YYNGEE. The CDR3 consists of 16 residues. CDR3 sequence (DNA): TGTGCCAGCAGCGTATCGGGTCACGGATCTAACTATGGCTACACCTTC. The encoded protein is CASSVSGHGSNYGYTF.

The J gene is TRBJ2-1, the V gene TRBV7-2, with TRBD2 matching 10 bases. Per germline, CDR1 SGHTA and CDR2 FQGNSA. Unmatched junction bases numbered 3, after V lost 2 bases and J lost 5 bases. This CDR3 region has 15 residues. CDR3 coding DNA: TGTGCCAGCAGCTTAACTAGCGGGGCTCACAATGAGCAGTTCTTC. Translation: CASSLTSGAHNEQFF.

V gene TRBV5-4 combines with J gene TRBJ2-3, with D possibly matching TRBD2 (6 bases). The CDR3 is made up of 16 amino acids. Trimming removed 0 bases from V and 1 base from J, with 12 bases in between. CDR1 SGHNT and CDR2 YYREEE come from the germline V gene (reference sequence). The CDR3, as DNA: TGTGCCAGCAGCTTGGAACGGGAGACTGGCACAGATACGCAGTATTTT. As protein: CASSLERETGTDTQYF.

The chain is built from TRBV30 and TRBJ1-4; 7 nucleotides agree with TRBD1. This CDR3 is built from 14 residues. Germline assignment: CDR1 GTSNPN and CDR2 SVGIG (reference sequence). The V segment lost 0 bases and the J segment 8 bases; nucleotides outside the gene matches: 6. The CDR3 spells CAWSVSGGGEKLFF. The CDR3 nucleotides are TGTGCCTGGAGTGTATCAGGGGGAGGAGAAAAACTGTTTTTT.

The chain couples TRBV7-9 to TRBJ2-7; D perhaps matches TRBD1 (6 bases). Germline V gene lookup returns CDR1 SEHNR and CDR2 FQNEAQ (reference sequence). The CDR3 has 14 amino acids. The V gene lost 1 base and the J gene lost 1 base, with 8 bases spanning the gap. CDR3 sequence (DNA): TGTGCCAGCAGCTTAGGTGGGACATCCTACGAGCAGTACTTC. It yields the protein CASSLGGTSYEQYF.

The chain carries TRBV11-2 and TRBJ1-1; 9 bases line up with TRBD1. The J segment lost 1 base and the V segment lost 5 bases, leaving 17 bases of the junction unmatched. The CDR3 covers 19 residues. Germline V gene lookup returns CDR1 SGHAT and CDR2 FQNNGV. CDR3 DNA: TGTGCCAGCAGCAAAGAAAGTGGGACAGGGTTTTTGTCGAACACTGAAGCTTTCTTT. Translation gives CASSKESGTGFLSNTEAFF. The full variable domain, in which reference TRBV11-2 and TRBJ1-1 provide the parts outside the CDR3, is EAGVAQSPRYKIIEKRQSVAFWCNPISGHATLYWYQQILGQGPKLLIQFQNNGVVDDSQLPKDRFSAERLKGVDSTLKIQPAKLEDSAVYLCASSKESGTGFLSNTEAFFGQGTRLTVV.

The V and J genes are TRBV25-1 and TRBJ2-3, with TRBD2 matching over 7 bases. The CDR3 runs to 15 residues. V lost 6 bases and J lost 4; bases outside the gene matches: 10. The germline gives CDR1 MGHDK, CDR2 SYGVNS. Here the CDR3 DNA reads TGTGCCAGCAGAGAGTGGGGGGGTGGAGCAGATACGCAGTATTTT. Amino acid sequence: CASREWGGGADTQYF.

J is TRBJ2-3 and V is TRBV6-5; no definite D call. V dropped 2 bases and J dropped 6 bases, with 3 bases sitting between them. Germline CDR1 reads MNHEY; CDR2 reads SVGAGI. The CDR3 consists of 11 residues. The CDR3 loop is CASSYGDTQYF. CDR3 sequence (DNA): TGTGCCAGCAGTTACGGGGATACGCAGTATTTT.

The chain carries TRBV4-2 and TRBJ1-6; TRBD1 might be the D (5 bases). The CDR3 contains 13 residues. V was pared by 0 bases and J by 10 bases, with 7 bases between. Germline V gives CDR1 LGHNA, CDR2 YNFKEQ. The DNA of the CDR3 is TGTGCCAGCAGCCAAGAAGGGGAGTCACCCCTCCACTTT. The encoded protein is CASSQEGESPLHF.

This clone is a singleton in its sample. This chain joins TRBV19 and TRBJ1-5, with 7 bases that match TRBD1. This CDR3 contains 14 residues. Germline V CDR1 and CDR2: LNHDA, SQIVND (reference sequence). Trimming took 10 bases from V and 5 from J; bases not matched to a gene: 11. The CDR3 coding sequence is TGTGCCACCACGAGGGACAGTTCCTATCAGCCCCAGCATTTT. Translating gives CATTRDSSYQPQHF.

This sequence joins TRBV27 and TRBJ1-2; 7 bases are shared with TRBD1. J gave up 4 bases and V 4 bases, and 18 bases lay outside the gene matches. Germline V gives CDR1 MNHEY, CDR2 SMNVEV (reference sequence). The CDR3 runs 18 residues. CDR3: CASSSTDADREVLYGYTF. In nucleotides, the CDR3 is TGTGCCAGCAGTTCCACAGACGCAGACAGGGAGGTTCTCTATGGCTACACCTTC.

This clone has just one count. The rearrangement joins TRBV13 to TRBJ2-2, with D tentatively TRBD1 or TRBD2 (6 bases each). This CDR3 comprises 16 residues. Germline assignment: CDR1 PRHDT and CDR2 FYEKMQ (reference sequence). V dropped 0 bases and J dropped 4 bases, with 12 bases sitting between them. The CDR3 region has the DNA TGTGCCAGCAGCTTAGGGGGGGCGACTAGCACCGGGGAGCTGTTTTTT. Residues: CASSLGGATSTGELFF. Full variable domain (remainder filled in from reference TRBV13 and TRBJ2-2): AAGVIQSPRHLIKEKRETATLKCYPIPRHDTVYWYQQGPGQDPQFLISFYEKMQSDKGSIPDRFSAQQFSDYHSELNMSSLELGDSALYFCASSLGGATSTGELFFGEGSRLTVL.

This chain connects TRBV5-1 to TRBJ2-5; TRBD1 aligns across 8 bases. The CDR3 sequence is 14 residues long. The V gene's germline CDR1 is SGHRS and CDR2 YFSETQ. Germline trimming cut 2 bases from V and 4 bases from J; bases unmatched to any gene: 4. For the CDR3, the DNA is TGCGCCAGCAGCTTAACAGGGGGAGGAGAGACCCAGTACTTC. This gives the protein CASSLTGGGETQYF.

This chain uses TRBV28 with TRBJ1-1; TRBD1 matches 8 bases. Germline trimming cut 5 bases from V and 2 bases from J; bases unmatched to any gene: 10. This CDR3 comprises 16 residues. CDR1 is MDHEN and CDR2 is SYDVKM in the germline V gene. The CDR3 here is CASSPRTGPRNTEAFF. CDR3 DNA: TGTGCCAGCAGTCCCCGGACAGGGCCAAGAAACACTGAAGCTTTCTTT. Looking up the rest from reference TRBV28 and TRBJ1-1 gives the full variable domain: DVKVTQSSRYLVKRTGEKVFLECVQDMDHENMFWYRQDPGLGLRLIYFSYDVKMKEKGDIPEGYSVSREKKERFSLILESASTNQTSMYLCASSPRTGPRNTEAFFGQGTRLTVV.

The V and J genes are TRBV4-2 and TRBJ2-6, with TRBD1 as a possible D gene (5 bases). The CDR3 sequence is 16 residues long. CDR1 and CDR2 (germline): LGHNA, YNFKEQ. V was trimmed by 5 bases and J by 5 bases, leaving 16 bases between them. The CDR3 nucleotides read TGTGCCAGCAGCTCAGGGTTACAAAGTCGGGCCAACGTCCTGACTTTC. Translated: CASSSGLQSRANVLTF.

The sample holds one count of this clone. V and J are TRBV19 and TRBJ2-7; weak D call: TRBD2 (6 bases). The V end was cut by 7 bases, the J end by 0 bases, with 13 bases between. Germline CDR1 reads LNHDA; CDR2 reads SQIVND (reference sequence). The CDR3 has 14 amino acids. The CDR3 is CASNSGSRSYEQYF. CDR3 bases: TGTGCCAGTAATAGCGGCTCCCGCTCCTACGAGCAGTACTTC.

The chain couples TRBV11-2 to TRBJ2-7, with D possibly being TRBD1 or TRBD2 (5 bases each). Trimming stripped 5 bases from V and 2 bases from J, with 13 bases between. The V gene's germline CDR1 is SGHAT and CDR2 FQNNGV. This CDR3 region has 14 residues. This CDR3 reads CASSLGTLPYEQYF. The CDR3, as DNA: TGTGCCAGCAGCCTCGGGACGCTCCCCTACGAGCAGTACTTC.

The rearrangement links TRBV7-9 to TRBJ2-3, with 9 bases aligning to TRBD1. The germline V gene has CDR1 SEHNR and CDR2 FQNEAQ (reference sequence). V trimming: 5 bases; J trimming: 3 bases; junction bases outside the gene matches: 3. The CDR3 length is 14 residues. The CDR3 spells CASSTGQGTDTQYF. The DNA for the CDR3 is TGTGCCAGCAGCACGGGACAGGGTACAGATACGCAGTATTTT.

The genes are TRBV10-3 and TRBJ1-2; 7 nucleotides agree with TRBD1. The V gene end was trimmed by 2 bases and the J gene end by 3 bases; junction bases not matched to a gene: 9. Germline V gene data show CDR1 as ENHRY and CDR2 as SYGVKD. The CDR3 runs 16 residues. CDR3 loop: CAISEPARGVDYGYTF. In DNA, the CDR3 is TGTGCCATCAGTGAGCCAGCCAGGGGGGTCGACTATGGCTACACCTTC.

The V gene is TRBV7-2, the J gene TRBJ1-6; D uncertain. The V and J ends lost 2 bases and 10 bases respectively, with 15 bases between them. This CDR3 comprises 15 residues. Germline loops: CDR1 SGHTA, CDR2 FQGNSA. CDR3: CASSLSDPRQSPLHF. The CDR3 DNA follows: TGTGCCAGCAGCTTATCGGACCCTAGGCAATCACCCCTCCACTTT. Filled out from reference TRBV7-2 and TRBJ1-6, the complete variable domain reads GAGVSQSPSNKVTEKGKDVELRCDPISGHTALYWYRQSLGQGLEFLIYFQGNSAPDKSGLPSDRFSAERTGGSVSTLTIQRTQQEDSAVYLCASSLSDPRQSPLHFGNGTRLTVT.

V usage is TRBV10-1 and J usage is TRBJ1-1; 7 nucleotides agree with TRBD1. The germline gives CDR1 WNHNN, CDR2 SYGVQD (reference sequence). V gave up 4 bases and J gave up 5 bases; unmatched junction bases: 4. This CDR3 has 13 residues. The CDR3 bases are TGCGCCAGCAGTGCAGGGGGGATGACTGAAGCTTTCTTT. It codes for CASSAGGMTEAFF.

The chain is built from TRBV6-5 and TRBJ2-3; 7 bases map to TRBD1. J lost 7 bases, V lost 6 bases, and 13 bases had no gene match. Looked up from germline, CDR1 is MNHEY and CDR2 is SVGAGI. The CDR3 contains 15 residues. CDR3 loop: CASSDRDRGRYTQYF. CDR3 DNA sequence: TGTGCCAGCAGCGACCGGGACAGAGGAAGATATACGCAGTATTTT.

The chain joins TRBV28 to TRBJ2-1; a weak D match, TRBD2 (5 bases). Germline CDR1 is MDHEN and CDR2 is SYDVKM. V was pared by 3 bases and J by 4 bases, with 13 bases between. This CDR3 has 15 amino acids. The DNA of the CDR3 is TGTGCCAGCAGTTTCATACTAGAGAGGTACAATGAGCAGTTCTTC. It is translated as CASSFILERYNEQFF.

The chain joins TRBV28 to TRBJ1-2, with D maybe TRBD1 (5 bases). The CDR3 is 13 residues long. Looked up from germline, CDR1 is MDHEN and CDR2 is SYDVKM. The V and J ends lost 1 base and 3 bases respectively, with 6 bases between them. The CDR3 nucleotides read TGTGCCAGCAGTTTATTCAGGGACTATGGCTACACCTTC. Translating it yields CASSLFRDYGYTF.

The chain uses TRBV12-5 and TRBJ2-5, with 13 bases aligning to TRBD2. The CDR3 runs to 16 residues. Germline CDR1 and CDR2: LGHNT and FRNRAP. Germline trimming cut 6 bases from V and 4 bases from J; bases unmatched to any gene: 8. CDR3 loop: CASGLGLAGEGETQYF. CDR3 DNA: TGTGCTAGTGGCCTCGGACTAGCGGGGGAGGGAGAGACCCAGTACTTC. Looking up the rest from reference TRBV12-5 and TRBJ2-5 gives the full variable domain: DARVTQTPRHKVTEMGQEVTMRCQPILGHNTVFWYRQTMMQGLELLAYFRNRAPLDDSGMPKDRFSAEMPDATLATLKIQPSEPRDSAVYFCASGLGLAGEGETQYFGPGTRLLVL.

The chain uses TRBV25-1 and TRBJ2-3; D ambiguous. This CDR3 spans 11 amino acids. Germline V gives CDR1 MGHDK, CDR2 SYGVNS. V was trimmed by 7 bases and J by 6 bases, leaving 8 bases between them. This CDR3 reads CASTAIDTQYF. The CDR3 DNA is TGTGCCAGCACGGCCATTGATACGCAGTATTTT.

V and J are TRBV2 and TRBJ1-1; 12 bases match TRBD1. The CDR3 consists of 14 residues. The germline V gene has CDR1 SNHLY and CDR2 FYNNEI. The ends lost 6 bases at V and 7 bases at J; junction bases unmatched: 6. CDR3 residues: CASSRDRGLDEAFF. The CDR3 DNA reads TGTGCCAGCAGCCGGGACAGGGGGCTGGATGAAGCTTTCTTT.

V usage is TRBV11-2 and J usage is TRBJ2-1, with a weak D call TRBD1 (6 bases). V was clipped by 5 bases and J by 9 bases, with 20 bases between them. The CDR3 covers 15 residues. Germline V CDR1 and CDR2: SGHAT, FQNNGV. The CDR3 protein is CASSEMQGSGGEQFF. CDR3 bases: TGTGCCAGCAGCGAAATGCAGGGGTCGGGCGGTGAGCAGTTCTTC.